These T cell receptor beta chains were read from a single sample in a study of spatial heterogeneity in lung cancer. In TCRdb, the 5' RACE reads were re-called with MiXCR into one record per CDR3 protein. The sample holds approximately 11,000 distinct CDR3 sequences; about 8.6% are singletons and the top ten take around 25%. Sequencing used PBMCs, obtained at surgery. All receptors come from a male donor with early-stage non-small cell lung cancer. Each CDR3 is given with its conserved first and last residue. D genes are given only for firm matches. Clone size, where shown, is once, few, many, or a class for clones that have expanded.

clone_size	v_call	j_call	d_call	cdr3_nt	cdr3_aa
many	TRBV13	TRBJ2-2	TRBD1	TGTGCCAGCAGCTTAGGTGGTACAGGGGGCACCGGGGAGCTGTTTTTT	CASSLGGTGGTGELFF
.	TRBV5-1	TRBJ2-2	TRBD2	TGCGCCAGCAGCTCCCCCGGGACTAGCGTCACCGGGGAGCTGTTTTTT	CASSSPGTSVTGELFF
many	TRBV28	TRBJ1-5	.	TGTGCCAGCGCAGGCCGACCTTATAGCAATCAGCCCCAGCATTTT	CASAGRPYSNQPQHF
medium-sized	TRBV29-1	TRBJ2-5	.	TGCAGCGTTACGGCGCCCGACCAGTACTTC	CSVTAPDQYF
many	TRBV5-1	TRBJ2-1	.	TGCGCCAGCAGCTTGGAGGCGACAAACTACAATGAGCAGTTCTTC	CASSLEATNYNEQFF
many	TRBV29-1	TRBJ2-1	.	TGCAGCGTTGAAGATTTGGCAGGACCCAAAGGGCAGTTCTTC	CSVEDLAGPKGQFF
.	TRBV3-1	TRBJ1-3	.	TGTGCCAGCAGCCAATCCCCCGGAGCCGGAAACACCATATATTTT	CASSQSPGAGNTIYF
many	TRBV9	TRBJ1-2	TRBD1	TGTGCCAGCAGCGTACGACCGACAGGGGGCGCGAGCTACACCTTC	CASSVRPTGGASYTF
many	TRBV5-1	TRBJ2-7	.	TGCGCCAGCAGCTTGGAGAGGTCCTACCCCAACGAGCAGTACTTC	CASSLERSYPNEQYF
many	TRBV19	TRBJ2-3	TRBD2	TGTGCCAGTAGTAGCCCACCCAATTTGGCGGGGGTAGCAGATACGCAGTATTTT	CASSSPPNLAGVADTQYF
many	TRBV5-8	TRBJ2-3	.	TGTGCCAGCAGTCAGACCCCGACAGATACGCAGTATTTT	CASSQTPTDTQYF
many	TRBV4-2	TRBJ2-3	.	TGTGCCAGCGGCAGGGAACGCACAGATACGCAGTATTTT	CASGRERTDTQYF
many	TRBV10-1	TRBJ1-1	.	TGCGCCAGCAGTGAGTCGTGGAACACTGAAGCTTTCTTT	CASSESWNTEAFF
medium-sized	TRBV5-1	TRBJ1-4	.	TGCGCCAGCAGCTTGGACCCAAATGAAAAACTGTTTTTT	CASSLDPNEKLFF
many	TRBV7-9	TRBJ2-3	TRBD2	TGTGCCAGCAGCAAGGGACTAGCGGGGGACAGCACAGATACGCAGTATTTT	CASSKGLAGDSTDTQYF
many	TRBV5-1	TRBJ2-3	.	TGCGCCAGCAGCTTGAGTACAGATACGCAGTATTTT	CASSLSTDTQYF
many	TRBV5-1	TRBJ1-2	.	TGCGCCAGCTCCCCCGAAGGGCGGTATGGCTACACCTTC	CASSPEGRYGYTF
many	TRBV6-5	TRBJ1-6	.	TGTGCCAGCAGTTACGGGGGCTCCTCACCCCTCCACTTT	CASSYGGSSPLHF
.	TRBV19	TRBJ2-6	TRBD1	TGTGCCAGTGGAGGGGGACAGGGCTCATTGAGAGGGGCCAACGTCCTGACTTTC	CASGGGQGSLRGANVLTF
medium-sized	TRBV6-6	TRBJ1-5	.	TGTGCCAGCAGTTACCCCAGGGACAATCAGCCCCAGCATTTT	CASSYPRDNQPQHF
many	TRBV7-2	TRBJ1-2	TRBD1	TGTGCCAGCAGCACAACAGGGGGCTATGGCTACACCTTC	CASSTTGGYGYTF
.	TRBV4-1	TRBJ2-1	.	TGCGCCAGCAGCTCAATCCAAAATGAGCAGTTCTTC	CASSSIQNEQFF
many	TRBV12-3/TRBV12-4	TRBJ2-3	TRBD2	TGTGCCAGCAGGGTAGCGGGGGTCCGTGATACGCAGTATTTT	CASRVAGVRDTQYF
medium-sized	TRBV19	TRBJ2-1	.	TGTGCCAGCAGACTAGATCATGAGCAGTTCTTC	CASRLDHEQFF
many	TRBV11-2	TRBJ2-7	TRBD1	TGTGCCAGCAGCCTCGTCCAGGGGGCATTACATACTTACTTC	CASSLVQGALHTYF
many	TRBV5-1	TRBJ2-7	.	TGCGCCAGCAGTCAGGGACATGGACAATACGAGCAGTACTTC	CASSQGHGQYEQYF
.	TRBV11-3	TRBJ1-2	.	TGTGCCAGCAGCCAGGGGCCTTTGTATGGCTACACCTTC	CASSQGPLYGYTF
many	TRBV6-6	TRBJ1-4	.	TGTGCCAGCAGTTACCTTGCGCAGGGCGAAAAACTGTTTTTT	CASSYLAQGEKLFF
.	TRBV7-8	TRBJ2-4	TRBD1	TGTGCCAGCAGCTACCGACAGGGCAGTAAAAACATTCAGTACTTC	CASSYRQGSKNIQYF
medium-sized	TRBV14	TRBJ1-2	.	TGTGCCAGCAGCCAAGACTCAGCAGGGACAAGGAGCTACACCTTC	CASSQDSAGTRSYTF
few	TRBV4-3	TRBJ2-4	.	TGCGCCAGCAGCCAAGACCCGGGGAACATTCAGTACTTC	CASSQDPGNIQYF
many	TRBV19	TRBJ2-2	.	TGTGCCAGTACTACCCAAGCGAACACCGGGGAGCTGTTTTTT	CASTTQANTGELFF
many	TRBV20-1	TRBJ2-7	.	TGCAGTGCTAGCGCCGGCCGGGTCCCTTCCGGCGAGCAGTACTTC	CSASAGRVPSGEQYF
medium-sized	TRBV4-3	TRBJ2-7	.	TGCGCCAGCAGCCAAGATTCCGGGCCCCACTACGAGCAGTACTTC	CASSQDSGPHYEQYF
many	TRBV10-2	TRBJ2-1	.	TGCGCCAGCAGGAGTGCCGGGCGGGGCGGGGTCAATGAGCAGTTCTTC	CASRSAGRGGVNEQFF
.	TRBV24-1	TRBJ2-7	.	TGTGCCACCAGCCTGGTCTCTGGGGAGCAGTACTTC	CATSLVSGEQYF
many	TRBV6-5	TRBJ2-7	.	TGTGCCAGCAGTTACGACGGGAGCTCCTACGAGCAGTACTTC	CASSYDGSSYEQYF
many	TRBV25-1	TRBJ2-7	TRBD1	TGTGCCAGCAGTGACGGGACAGGGCAGTACGAGCAGTACTTC	CASSDGTGQYEQYF
many	TRBV7-2	TRBJ1-2	TRBD1	TGTGCCAGCAGCTTCGGACAGGGCTGGGGCTACACCTTC	CASSFGQGWGYTF
many	TRBV2	TRBJ2-7	.	TGTGCCAGCGACAGGTCCTACGAGCAGTACTTC	CASDRSYEQYF
many	TRBV2	TRBJ1-5	.	TGTGCCAGCAGTGAACGGGGCGCCAATCAGCCCCAGCATTTT	CASSERGANQPQHF
.	TRBV5-1	TRBJ2-3	TRBD1	TGCGCCAGCAGCTTGGAACCCGGGACAGCGCAGTATTTT	CASSLEPGTAQYF
.	TRBV29-1	TRBJ1-5	TRBD1	TGCAGCGTTGCTACCGGGACAGGCAATCAGCCCCAGCATTTT	CSVATGTGNQPQHF
medium-sized	TRBV7-9	TRBJ2-1	TRBD2	TGTGCCAGCAGCTTTGGGAAGCGGGGGGGCCTCGGTGAGCAGTTCTTC	CASSFGKRGGLGEQFF
many	TRBV7-2	TRBJ2-7	.	TGTGCCAGCAGCTCGAACAGAGACGAGCAGTACTTC	CASSSNRDEQYF
many	TRBV27	TRBJ2-5	.	TGTGCCAGCAGGGGTTGGGCAGCAGAGACCCAGTACTTC	CASRGWAAETQYF
many	TRBV5-1	TRBJ1-1	TRBD1	TGCGCCAGCAGCTCGCGACAGGGGAAGAACACTGAAGCTTTCTTT	CASSSRQGKNTEAFF
.	TRBV13	TRBJ1-3	.	TGTGCCAGCAGCGAAGAGTACTCTGGAAACACCATATATTTT	CASSEEYSGNTIYF